The source of this T cell receptor beta chain is a study of cytomegalovirus exposure and HLA in healthy donors. To note about this clone: The antigen is undetermined. Compared with germline, one end of the junction differs, possibly owing to a read error.

Broader study findings: Most TCR sequences showed up rarely, but some public TCRs showed up in many donors.

Amplification used 60 Vbeta primers and 13 Jbeta primers. Produced via immunoSEQ multiplex PCR; TCRdb's table is partial and in-frame only. The profile shows around 150,000 clones, about 82% of them singletons. The sequence was obtained from a man aged 25-40 years in good health. The sample taken for sequencing was PBMCs.

The CDR3 coding sequence is TGTTCCAGCAGCTTGACTCAGGGACTCGAAGAGACCCAGTACTTC. It is translated as CSSSLTQGLEETQYF. The chain recombines TRBV7-9 with TRBJ2-5; D perhaps matches TRBD2 (6 bases). Germline-derived CDR1 and CDR2 are SEHNR and FQNEAQ (reference sequence). The CDR3 loop spans 15 amino acids.